Following are 26 T cell receptor beta chains from one sample sequenced in a study of regulatory T cells in long-lasting Graves disease. Libraries of TCR beta came from iRepertoire HTBI primers plus Arm-PCR of CDR3 regions. MiXCR, applied by TCRdb to the multiplex PCR reads, yields one record per CDR3 protein. The repertoire holds nearly 350,000 distinct CDR3 sequences, with about 19% as singletons. The time point denotes: persistent/refractory GD, antithyroid drugs over 5 years with positive TRAb. Extracted PBMC RNA gave rise to the TCR library. The sample here was peripheral blood mononuclear cells (PBMCs), taken when the disease was refractory, from a patient treated with antithyroid drugs. These receptor sequences come from a female donor with Graves disease.

The chain recombines TRBV12-3 or TRBV12-4 with TRBJ1-5; TRBD1 agrees at 7 bases. The CDR3 spans 17 residues. After removal of 4 bases from V and 0 bases from J, the junction contained 9 bases not matched to a gene. The CDR3 DNA follows: TGTGCCAGCAGTTACGTAGGGGGCTCGGTTAGCAATCAGCCCCAGCATTTT. Residues: CASSYVGGSVSNQPQHF.

This clonotype was seen at least ten times. This chain uses TRBV28 with TRBJ2-5, with a tentative D call TRBD1 (5 bases). The length of the CDR3 is 18 residues. The ends were cut back, 3 bases at V and 2 bases at J, with 22 bases in the middle. Germline CDR1 MDHEN, CDR2 SYDVKM. In DNA, the CDR3 is TGTGCCAGCAGTTTCAGGGCGCGAGCCTTCATCGCACAAGAGACCCAGTACTTC. Translation gives CASSFRARAFIAQETQYF.

The J gene is TRBJ1-1, the V gene TRBV20-1; 7 bases fit TRBD1. The CDR3 is 13 residues long. The germline gives CDR1 DFQATT, CDR2 SNEGSKA (reference sequence). The trim removed 2 bases at V and 4 bases at J, leaving 4 bases unmatched. DNA for the CDR3: TGCAGTGCTAGATCCAGGGGGAGCACTGAAGCTTTCTTT. It translates to CSARSRGSTEAFF.

This clonotype was found a few times. The J gene is TRBJ2-5, the V gene TRBV6-5; 7 positions agree with TRBD1. This CDR3 spans 15 amino acids. The trim removed 4 bases at V and 2 bases at J, leaving 7 bases unmatched. Per the germline V gene, CDR1 is MNHEY and CDR2 is SVGAGI. CDR3 bases: TGTGCCAGCAGTTTTGCGACAGGGTCACAAGAGACCCAGTACTTC. It encodes CASSFATGSQETQYF.

Regarding this clonotype: Being one base from a much bigger clone, this may be a read error. This chain joins TRBV2 and TRBJ2-7; D may be TRBD2 (5 bases). V lost 8 bases and J 3 bases, leaving 14 bases between the germline ends. The germline V gene has CDR1 SNHLY and CDR2 FYNNEI. The CDR3 covers 13 residues. CDR3 DNA sequence: TGTGCCAGCGGTGCGACTATATACTACGAGCAGTACTTC. Its translation is CASGATIYYEQYF.

This clonotype has ten or more counts. This rearrangement joins TRBV5-1 to TRBJ1-1; TRBD1 aligns across 8 bases. Germline CDR1 reads SGHRS; CDR2 reads YFSETQ. V was clipped by 1 base and J by 4 bases; unmatched bases: 3. The CDR3 spans 14 residues. CDR3 amino acids: CASSLLTGGTEAFF. The CDR3 DNA reads TGCGCCAGCAGCTTGCTTACAGGGGGCACTGAAGCTTTCTTT.

In its sample, this clonotype was seen many times. The chain carries TRBV12-3 or TRBV12-4 and TRBJ1-6, with TRBD1 matching 7 bases. V trimming: 6 bases; J trimming: 7 bases; junction bases outside the gene matches: 9. The CDR3 runs 15 residues. The CDR3 sequence: CASSLTGRSNSPLHF. Written as DNA, the CDR3 is TGTGCCAGCAGCTTGACAGGGCGTAGCAATTCACCCCTCCACTTT.

The CDR3 DNA is TGTGCCAGCAGAAGAACGGGACAGGGCACTCAGCCCCAGCATTTT. Translated: CASRRTGQGTQPQHF. The chain carries TRBV6-1 and TRBJ1-5; TRBD1 matches 9 bases. V lost 6 bases and J lost 6; bases outside the gene matches: 9. The CDR3 covers 15 residues. The germline gives CDR1 MNHNS, CDR2 SASEGT.

The rearrangement links TRBV18 to TRBJ1-1; perhaps TRBD1 as D (5 bases). The CDR3 loop spans 15 amino acids. From germline, CDR1 is KGHSH and CDR2 LQKENI. The V end was cut by 2 bases, the J end by 4 bases, with 14 bases between. The CDR3 here is CASSPNQGSGTEAFF. CDR3 DNA sequence: TGTGCCAGCTCACCAAACCAGGGATCGGGCACTGAAGCTTTCTTT.

The chain has TRBV11-3 and TRBJ2-2, with 8 bases lining up with TRBD2. Germline assignment: CDR1 SGHNT and CDR2 YENEEA. V was pared by 1 base and J by 6 bases, with 10 bases of the junction left unmatched. The CDR3 runs to 17 residues. The CDR3 region is CASSLAPGLGEAGELFF. CDR3 in DNA: TGTGCCAGCAGCTTAGCCCCGGGACTAGGGGAAGCCGGGGAGCTGTTTTTT.

This clonotype has just a few counts. This chain links TRBV3-1 with TRBJ1-1; D gene uncertain. In germline, CDR1 is LGHDT, CDR2 YNNKEL (reference sequence). With 1 base removed from V and 4 bases from J, the gap between germline ends came to 10 bases. This CDR3 comprises 14 residues. CDR3 DNA sequence: TGTGCCAGCAGCCAAGGGACCTCAAGCACTGAAGCTTTCTTT. This codes for CASSQGTSSTEAFF.

This clonotype showed up many times. The chain recombines TRBV28 with TRBJ1-2; D possibly corresponds to TRBD1 (6 bases). CDR1 is MDHEN and CDR2 is SYDVKM in the germline V gene. Trimming shortened V by 4 bases and J by 9 bases, and 21 bases separated the two germline ends. CDR3 length: 15 amino acids. Written as DNA, the CDR3 is TGTGCCAGCAGTTCGAGCCGGTTAGGGGGATCGAGCTACACCTTC. Translating it yields CASSSSRLGGSSYTF.

This clonotype was found many times. This chain joins TRBV12-3 or TRBV12-4 and TRBJ2-5; D remains unclear. V lost 5 bases, J lost 4 bases, and 8 bases lay in between. The CDR3 runs 12 residues. CDR3 nucleotide sequence: TGTGCCAGCAGTCAACGCCCAGAGACCCAGTACTTC. Protein product: CASSQRPETQYF.

V usage is TRBV24-1 and J usage is TRBJ1-1, with D possibly TRBD1 on 6 matching bases. Germline assignment: CDR1 KGHDR and CDR2 SFDVKD. This CDR3 has 13 residues. The V end was cut by 9 bases, the J end by 4 bases, with 14 bases between. The CDR3 protein is CATSQGLGTEAFF. In nucleotides, the CDR3 is TGTGCCACCTCCCAGGGGTTGGGCACTGAAGCTTTCTTT.

Ten or more counts support this clonotype. This chain connects TRBV20-1 to TRBJ1-1; D uncertain. The V gene lost 0 bases and the J gene lost 4 bases, with 12 bases spanning the gap. CDR3 size: 14 residues. Per the germline V gene, CDR1 is DFQATT and CDR2 is SNEGSKA (reference sequence). CDR3 nucleotide sequence: TGCAGTGCTAGAGATGTGGCAGGTGGCACTGAAGCTTTCTTT. This codes for CSARDVAGGTEAFF.

The chain has TRBV15 and TRBJ2-3; TRBD2 matches at 10 bases. V dropped 1 base and J dropped 4; count of bases not matched to a gene: 14. Germline V gene sequence: CDR1 LNHNV, CDR2 YYDKDF (reference sequence). The CDR3 is 19 amino acids. CDR3 in DNA: TGTGCCACCAGCAGAGCGCGAATCGCCCCTAGCGGGAGCGCAGATACGCAGTATTTT. This translates into CATSRARIAPSGSADTQYF.

The rearrangement links TRBV6-1 to TRBJ2-7; a weak D match, TRBD1 (6 bases). With 5 bases removed from V and 4 bases from J, the gap between germline ends came to 18 bases. The CDR3 has 15 amino acids. In germline, CDR1 is MNHNS, CDR2 SASEGT. The CDR3 sequence: CASSPDRSPGYEQYF. CDR3 coding DNA: TGTGCCAGCAGTCCCGACAGGTCACCTGGATACGAGCAGTACTTC.

This clonotype occurred many times. The gene calls are TRBV20-1 and TRBJ1-5; 8 positions match TRBD1. The CDR3 totals 17 residues. Germline V lookup: CDR1 DFQATT, CDR2 SNEGSKA (reference sequence). After removal of 0 bases from V and 7 bases from J, the junction contained 14 bases not matched to a gene. In nucleotides, the CDR3 is TGCAGTGCTAGAGATTGGGGCTTCGGACAGGGTTTACAGCCCCAGCATTTT. Translating gives CSARDWGFGQGLQPQHF.

With respect to this clonotype: One base separates it from a far larger clone, so it is likely a read error. The rearrangement links TRBV12-3 or TRBV12-4 to TRBJ1-1; 10 bases align to TRBD1. The CDR3 totals 13 residues. This CDR3 reads CASSGTGDTEALF. The CDR3 DNA follows: TGTGCCAGCAGCGGGACAGGGGACACTGAAGCTCTCTTT.

The J gene is TRBJ2-7, the V gene TRBV6-1; 9 bases agree with TRBD1. The V segment lost 11 bases and the J segment 4 bases; nucleotides outside the gene matches: 9. This CDR3 spans 13 amino acids. Germline assignment: CDR1 MNHNS and CDR2 SASEGT. The CDR3: CAASSGQGYEQYF. In nucleotides, the CDR3 is TGTGCCGCCTCCTCCGGACAGGGGTACGAGCAGTACTTC.

The rearrangement uses TRBV30 and TRBJ2-5; D unresolved. The CDR3 covers 13 residues. Germline CDR1 GTSNPN, CDR2 SVGIG (reference sequence). With 8 bases removed from V and 5 bases from J, the gap between germline ends came to 18 bases. The CDR3 nucleotides read TGTGCCCCCGGATTTGATAGTGGTGAGACCCAGTACTTC. This sequence encodes CAPGFDSGETQYF.

V and J are TRBV7-6 and TRBJ2-1; 7 nucleotides align to TRBD2. CDR3 length equals 15 residues. The germline gives CDR1 SGHVS, CDR2 FNYEAQ. V gave up 5 bases and J gave up 8 bases; unmatched junction bases: 12. CDR3 nucleotides: TGTGCCAGCAGCGACCGGGGCGGGAGCTCCGATGAGCAGTTCTTC. This encodes CASSDRGGSSDEQFF.

Details on this clonotype: The junction departs from germline at one end; a sequencing error may be responsible. The CDR3 DNA sequence: TGTGCCAGCAGCCTTAGCGGAGGGGAGACCCAGTGCTTC. It yields the protein CASSLSGGETQCF. The chain joins TRBV3-1 to TRBJ2-5; possibly TRBD2 for D (6 bases). The CDR3 runs to 13 residues. Germline lookup yields CDR1 LGHDT and CDR2 YNNKEL (reference sequence).

This clonotype was seen more than once but under ten times. The chain links TRBV2 to TRBJ1-5; 10 bases map to TRBD1. J was trimmed by 7 bases and V by 8 bases; bases with no gene match: 11. Germline CDR1 SNHLY, CDR2 FYNNEI. CDR3 length: 15 residues. The CDR3 DNA is TGTGCCAGCGGGTGGGGACAGGGGCTGGGCCAGCCCCAGCATTTT. It encodes CASGWGQGLGQPQHF.

This chain links TRBV5-1 with TRBJ2-5; 10 bases line up with TRBD1. The V and J ends lost 8 bases and 1 base, in that order; junction bases with no gene match: 5. The V gene's germline CDR1 is SGHRS and CDR2 YFSETQ. The length of the CDR3 is 14 residues. CDR3: CASQRQGAQETQYF. In nucleotides, the CDR3 is TGCGCCAGTCAACGACAGGGGGCCCAAGAGACCCAGTACTTC.

Many counts were recorded for this clonotype. J is TRBJ1-5 and V is TRBV28, with TRBD1 matching over 9 bases. Losses at the gene ends were 6 bases for V and 6 bases for J; bases not matched to a gene: 6. Germline CDR1 MDHEN, CDR2 SYDVKM. The CDR3 contains 14 residues. CDR3 nucleotides: TGTGCCAGCAGCAGGGACAGGGAAAGTCAGCCCCAGCATTTT. This sequence encodes CASSRDRESQPQHF.